This T cell receptor beta chain was sequenced in a study of T cell responses to AZD1222 COVID-19 vaccine. The CDR3 length is 12 residues. Germline loops: CDR1 SQVTM, CDR2 ANQGSEA. Trimming removed 6 bases at V and 7 bases at J, with 15 bases between. A few counts support this clone. The target antigen is unknown. Study findings and constraints: Donors skewed white British and female; clonal diversity was possibly underestimated. Sampling captured repertoires only after the peak T cell response. Targeting of unmutated variant regions was reportedly seen in nearly half of spike-specific TCRs.

Clones were read by immunoSEQ multiplex PCR, and TCRdb kept only the in-frame ones, dropping some. The sample contains tens of thousands of clones, about nine tenths of which appear only once. Second-dose intervals near 4 or 12 weeks were combined. The specimen comprised peripheral blood, sampled 28 days after the second AZD1222 dose. This chain uses TRBV29-1 with TRBJ1-1; D not resolved. The receptor comes from an adult who received the AZD1222 COVID-19 vaccine. In nucleotides, the CDR3 is TGCAGCGTCCAGGAAGGCAGCGTTGAAGCTTTCTTT. It is translated as CSVQEGSVEAFF.